A single sample is the source of the 29 T cell receptor beta chains below, sequenced in a study of cytomegalovirus exposure and HLA in healthy donors. The primer mix had 60 Vbeta and 13 Jbeta primers. Data came from immunoSEQ multiplex PCR; TCRdb stores just in-frame clones and leaves some out. The profile shows 150,000 or so clones, roughly 80% of them singletons. Sequenced input: PBMCs. The receptors shown here come from a male donor in good health and CMV-seronegative.

This chain joins TRBV5-6 and TRBJ2-1; D is perhaps TRBD2 (5 bases). Deletions cut 2 bases from V and 10 bases from J, with 16 bases between. Germline CDR1 is SGHDT and CDR2 is YYEEEE. There are 14 residues in the CDR3. CDR3 nucleotides: TGTGCCAGCAGCTTCGGACGGACTGATGAGGAGCAGTTCTTC. Translated, it gives CASSFGRTDEEQFF.

This clone was seen a few times. The V call is TRBV18, the J call TRBJ2-5; TRBD1 is a possible D gene (6 bases). Deletions cut 5 bases from V and 5 bases from J, with 15 bases between. This CDR3 has 14 residues. CDR1 is KGHSH and CDR2 is LQKENI in the germline V gene. The CDR3 DNA follows: TGTGCCAGCTCAGTGACAGTGGGGGCTGAGACCCAGTACTTC. This codes for CASSVTVGAETQYF.

The chain links TRBV7-9 to TRBJ1-2, with D possibly matching TRBD1 (6 bases). Trimming removed 6 bases from V and 2 bases from J, with 10 bases in between. This CDR3 is built from 13 residues. The germline CDR1 and CDR2 sequences are SEHNR and FQNEAQ (reference sequence). Written as DNA, the CDR3 is TGTGCCAGCAGTTTCGGGACAAACTATGGCTACACCTTC. This encodes CASSFGTNYGYTF.

CDR3 sequence: CASSSTMNRAIEAFF. In nucleotides, the CDR3 is TGCGCCAGCAGCTCAACAATGAACAGGGCTATTGAAGCTTTCTTT. The genes are TRBV4-3 and TRBJ1-1; a weak D match, TRBD1 (6 bases). The CDR3 spans 15 residues. Per germline, CDR1 LGHNA and CDR2 YSLEER. Trimming removed 5 bases at V and 7 bases at J, with 20 bases between.

J is TRBJ2-1 and V is TRBV21-1; the DNA was not used to check the table's D call, TRBD1. TRBV21-1 is designated a pseudogene. The CDR3 spans 16 residues. CDR3 nucleotide sequence: TGTGCCAGCAGCCTCGCGGGACAGGGGATAGTTAATGAGCAGTTCTTC. It yields the protein CASSLAGQGIVNEQFF.

V gene TRBV7-3 combines with J gene TRBJ2-2; the D gene is possibly TRBD1 (6 bases). Looked up from germline, CDR1 is SGHTA and CDR2 is FQGTGA. CDR3 length equals 14 residues. V lost 6 bases to trimming and J lost 3 bases, with 11 bases between them. The CDR3 region has the DNA TGTGCCAGCAGATCTAACAGGGACACCGGGGAGCTGTTTTTT. Residues: CASRSNRDTGELFF.

This chain uses TRBV11-2 with TRBJ2-1, with 7 bases that match TRBD2. Germline-derived CDR1 and CDR2 are SGHAT and FQNNGV. CDR3 length equals 15 residues. The junction had 10 bases not matched to a gene; V was cut back by 4 bases and J by 7 bases. The CDR3 region is CASSSQGLRQNEQFF. DNA of the CDR3: TGTGCCAGCAGCTCTCAGGGACTACGGCAGAATGAGCAGTTCTTC. Combining the CDR3 with reference TRBV11-2 and TRBJ2-1 gives the whole variable domain EAGVAQSPRYKIIEKRQSVAFWCNPISGHATLYWYQQILGQGPKLLIQFQNNGVVDDSQLPKDRFSAERLKGVDSTLKIQPAKLEDSAVYLCASSSQGLRQNEQFFGPGTRLTVL.

This clone came up once. The chain has TRBV9 and TRBJ2-1; 9 nucleotides line up with TRBD1. Per germline, CDR1 SGDLS and CDR2 YYNGEE. V trimming: 0 bases; J trimming: 6 bases; junction bases outside the gene matches: 7. This CDR3 contains 16 residues. CDR3 protein: CASSVGLDRGTNEQFF. The CDR3 DNA is TGTGCCAGCAGCGTAGGCCTGGACAGGGGAACCAATGAGCAGTTCTTC.

The chain combines TRBV6-4 with TRBJ2-1, with 10 bases identical to TRBD2. Germline assignment: CDR1 MRHNA and CDR2 SNTAGT. The CDR3 contains 15 residues. The V gene end was trimmed by 2 bases and the J gene end by 4 bases; junction bases not matched to a gene: 2. CDR3 DNA: TGTGCCAGCAGTGACGGAGCGGGGGGGTACAATGAGCAGTTCTTC. It specifies CASSDGAGGYNEQFF.

V usage is TRBV29-1 and J usage is TRBJ1-2; TRBD1 matches 8 bases. V shed 7 bases, J shed 13 bases, and the junction held 14 bases outside the gene matches. This CDR3 is built from 12 residues. CDR1 and CDR2 (germline): SQVTM, ANQGSEA. The CDR3 bases are TGCAGCGCCTCGGACAGGGTGGGGTACGTCACCTTC. Amino acids: CSASDRVGYVTF.

Only one count was recorded for this clone. This chain joins TRBV11-2 and TRBJ2-3, with D uncertain. The CDR3 is 13 amino acids. Trimming removed 4 bases from V and 2 bases from J, with 7 bases in between. Germline V gene data show CDR1 as SGHAT and CDR2 as FQNNGV. This CDR3 reads CASSSRLTDTQYF. CDR3 nucleotides: TGTGCCAGCAGCTCGAGACTCACAGATACGCAGTATTTT.

CDR3 DNA: TGTGCCAGCAGTTACGGACAGAGTGAAGCTTTCTTT. Translation: CASSYGQSEAFF. This chain joins TRBV2 and TRBJ1-1; a possible D gene is TRBD1 (6 bases). The germline CDR1 and CDR2 sequences are SNHLY and FYNNEI. The CDR3 is 12 residues long. The V and J ends lost 5 bases and 7 bases respectively, with 11 bases between them.

CDR3 amino acids: CASSLVGTGSGYTF. As DNA, the CDR3 is TGTGCCAGCAGCTTGGTCGGGACAGGGAGTGGCTACACCTTC. J is TRBJ1-2 and V is TRBV5-4; 9 nucleotides align to TRBD1. Germline V gene lookup returns CDR1 SGHNT and CDR2 YYREEE (reference sequence). V gave up 0 bases and J gave up 7 bases; unmatched junction bases: 4. This CDR3 contains 14 residues.

This clone was detected a few times. The chain couples TRBV7-9 to TRBJ1-2; no definite D call. Germline loops: CDR1 SEHNR, CDR2 FQNEAQ (reference sequence). The CDR3 sequence is 16 residues long. Trimming took 0 bases from V and 8 from J, leaving 19 bases between them. The CDR3 sequence: CASSLALSLSVGGYTF. The CDR3 nucleotides read TGTGCCAGCAGCTTAGCGCTCTCTTTGTCCGTTGGCGGCTACACCTTC.

The chain has TRBV7-8 and TRBJ2-7; a weak D match, TRBD1 (5 bases). V was clipped by 4 bases and J by 1 base, with 17 bases between them. In germline, CDR1 is SGHVS, CDR2 FQNEAQ. The CDR3 is made up of 16 amino acids. CDR3 nucleotides: TGTGCCAGCAGCTCTACTGACAGCCGGGTTTCCTACGAGCAGTACTTC. Protein product: CASSSTDSRVSYEQYF. Full variable domain (rest looked up from reference TRBV7-8 and TRBJ2-7): GAGVSQSPRYKVAKRGQDVALRCDPISGHVSLFWYQQALGQGPEFLTYFQNEAQLDKSGLPSDRFFAERPEGSVSTLKIQRTQQEDSAVYLCASSSTDSRVSYEQYFGPGTRLTVT.

V and J are TRBV19 and TRBJ1-1; possible D gene TRBD1, 6 bases. V lost 7 bases and J 1 base, leaving 16 bases between the germline ends. The CDR3 extends over 15 amino acids. CDR1 is LNHDA, CDR2 SQIVND, per germline (reference sequence). The CDR3 sequence is CASTPLDRPNTEAFF. CDR3 sequence (DNA): TGTGCCAGTACCCCATTGGACAGACCGAACACTGAAGCTTTCTTT.

This clone was detected once. Additional DNA sequences in this sample encode the identical CDR3. V usage is TRBV19 and J usage is TRBJ2-7; TRBD1 agrees at 8 bases. From germline, CDR1 is LNHDA and CDR2 SQIVND (reference sequence). This CDR3 region has 13 residues. Trimming at V came to 5 bases and at J to 5 bases, leaving 5 bases not matched to a gene. In DNA, the CDR3 is TGTGCCAGTAGTCTCGACAGGGGAAACGAGCAGTACTTC. It encodes CASSLDRGNEQYF.

The rearrangement uses TRBV7-2 and TRBJ2-1, with D unclear. The germline V gene encodes CDR1 SGHTA and CDR2 FQGNSA. The CDR3 totals 15 residues. Trimming took 1 base from V and 4 from J, leaving 11 bases between them. CDR3 region: CASSLGAGAYNEQFF. The CDR3 DNA reads TGTGCCAGCAGCTTAGGGGCAGGCGCTTACAATGAGCAGTTCTTC.

The chain carries TRBV7-2 and TRBJ2-3; D unclear. The germline CDR1 and CDR2 sequences are SGHTA and FQGNSA. The CDR3 runs to 12 residues. V was pared by 2 bases and J by 6 bases, with 6 bases between. Here the CDR3 reads CASSLFTDTQYF. The CDR3 DNA is TGTGCCAGCAGCTTATTTACTGATACGCAGTATTTT. Together with reference TRBV7-2 and TRBJ2-3, the CDR3 gives the full variable domain: GAGVSQSPSNKVTEKGKDVELRCDPISGHTALYWYRQSLGQGLEFLIYFQGNSAPDKSGLPSDRFSAERTGGSVSTLTIQRTQQEDSAVYLCASSLFTDTQYFGPGTRLTVL.

The rearrangement joins TRBV28 to TRBJ2-5; D is possibly TRBD2 (6 bases). Trimming took off 6 bases at V and 4 bases at J, with 21 bases between the two ends. The CDR3 is 16 amino acids. Germline assignment: CDR1 MDHEN and CDR2 SYDVKM. The CDR3 region is CASRRLRAGLSETQYF. CDR3 bases: TGTGCCAGCAGAAGATTGAGGGCGGGACTCTCAGAGACCCAGTACTTC. The variable domain in full, completed from reference TRBV28 and TRBJ2-5, reads DVKVTQSSRYLVKRTGEKVFLECVQDMDHENMFWYRQDPGLGLRLIYFSYDVKMKEKGDIPEGYSVSREKKERFSLILESASTNQTSMYLCASRRLRAGLSETQYFGPGTRLLVL.

J is TRBJ2-7 and V is TRBV5-3; D is possibly TRBD1 (7 bases). TRBV5-3 is filed as an ORF, its function uncertain. V lost 5 bases, J lost 3 bases, and 21 bases lay in between. The CDR3 runs to 16 residues. Here the CDR3 reads CARSLGGGTANYEQYF. The CDR3 DNA reads TGTGCCAGAAGTCTAGGAGGCGGGACAGCTAACTACGAGCAGTACTTC.

The chain recombines TRBV28 with TRBJ1-1; D uncertain. Germline CDR1 MDHEN, CDR2 SYDVKM. With 7 bases removed from V and 1 base from J, the gap between germline ends came to 16 bases. The CDR3 has 15 residues. The CDR3, as DNA: TGTGCCAGCATTCCCATGAGAGGGTGGAACACTGAAGCTTTCTTT. Its protein product is CASIPMRGWNTEAFF.

The chain employs TRBV30 and TRBJ2-1; 12 bases agree with TRBD2. Germline loops: CDR1 GTSNPN, CDR2 SVGIG (reference sequence). Trimming at V came to 3 bases and at J to 9 bases, leaving 9 bases not matched to a gene. The CDR3 covers 15 residues. Written as DNA, the CDR3 is TGTGCCTGGAGCCGCCTAGCGGGGGGGTTTGGTGAGCAGTTCTTC. It translates to CAWSRLAGGFGEQFF.

The chain links TRBV27 to TRBJ1-1; 7 nucleotides line up with TRBD1. CDR1 and CDR2 from the germline V gene are MNHEY and SMNVEV (reference sequence). The trim removed 6 bases at V and 0 bases at J, leaving 4 bases unmatched. This CDR3 spans 14 amino acids. CDR3 bases: TGTGCCAGCAGCCGGGGACAGCTGAACACTGAAGCTTTCTTT. This gives the protein CASSRGQLNTEAFF.

This clone was counted a single time. The V and J genes are TRBV9 and TRBJ2-3; D gene ambiguous. The germline V gene has CDR1 SGDLS and CDR2 YYNGEE. V was cut by 3 bases and J by 4 bases, with 6 bases left in between. The length of the CDR3 is 12 residues. This CDR3 is CASSDDSDTQYF. The CDR3 coding sequence is TGTGCCAGCAGCGACGACTCAGATACGCAGTATTTT.

The chain employs TRBV30 and TRBJ2-7; D is possibly TRBD1 (6 bases). V lost 2 bases to trimming and J lost 2 bases, with 13 bases between them. The V gene's germline CDR1 is GTSNPN and CDR2 SVGIG (reference sequence). The CDR3 is made up of 14 amino acids. CDR3 sequence: CAWSFPGVPYEQYF. CDR3 nucleotides: TGTGCCTGGAGTTTCCCAGGGGTTCCCTACGAGCAGTACTTC.

This clone was seen a few times. The chain combines TRBV10-1 with TRBJ1-5; D is undetermined. CDR1 and CDR2 from the germline V gene are WNHNN and SYGVQD (reference sequence). The CDR3 sequence is 17 residues long. Trimming cost V 0 bases and J 3 bases, with 15 bases left between them. Written as DNA, the CDR3 is TGCGCCAGCAGTGAGTCGGATAGAAGGACTAACAATCAGCCCCAGCATTTT. This codes for CASSESDRRTNNQPQHF.

This clone has only one observation. The genes are TRBV11-1 and TRBJ2-6; 11 bases are shared with TRBD1. Trimming took 2 bases from V and 0 from J; bases not matched to a gene: 6. This CDR3 region has 19 residues. Per the germline V gene, CDR1 is SGHAT and CDR2 is FQDESV (reference sequence). The CDR3 loop reads CASSLYPGTGGSGANVLTF. DNA for the CDR3: TGTGCCAGCAGCTTATACCCCGGGACAGGGGGCTCTGGGGCCAACGTCCTGACTTTC. The variable domain in full, with the rest retrieved from reference TRBV11-1 and TRBJ2-6, is EAEVAQSPRYKITEKSQAVAFWCDPISGHATLYWYRQILGQGPELLVQFQDESVVDDSQLPKDRFSAERLKGVDSTLKIQPAELGDSAMYLCASSLYPGTGGSGANVLTFGAGSRLTVL.

The V gene is TRBV7-3, the J gene TRBJ2-5; D remains ambiguous. Germline CDR1 SGHTA, CDR2 FQGTGA. This CDR3 contains 15 residues. V shed 2 bases and J shed 1 base, with 11 bases lying between them. The chain's CDR3 is CASSLFGDSQETQYF. The DNA for the CDR3 is TGTGCCAGCAGCTTATTTGGAGACTCCCAAGAGACCCAGTACTTC.